Listed below are T cell receptor beta chains from one sample, sequenced in a study of Graves' ophthalmopathy and Graves' hyperthyroidism. TCRdb analysed the multiplex PCR reads with MiXCR anew, one entry per CDR3 protein. The table includes 350,000 to 400,000 distinct CDR3 sequences, over 15% detected once. The sample was peripheral blood. Every receptor here comes from a woman aged 18 to 35 with stable Graves' hyperthyroidism. The CDR3 runs from the conserved cysteine through the conserved F or W. The D gene is left open where the match is weak. Size tells how often a clone was seen (once, few, many) or the class of an expanded clone, and some rows leave it out.

>many|TRBV6-1|TRBJ1-1|-
CASSLTDTARETEAFF
TGTGCCAGCAGTCTTACGGACACGGCGAGAGAGACTGAAGCTTTCTTT
>-|TRBV12-5|TRBJ2-7|-
CASGLVQGGYEQYF
TGTGCTAGTGGTTTGGTACAGGGCGGCTACGAGCAGTACTTC
>many|TRBV5-1|TRBJ2-7|-
CASSIEFSSEQYF
TGCGCCAGCAGCATAGAATTCAGCTCGGAGCAGTACTTC
>many|TRBV12-3/TRBV12-4|TRBJ2-7|TRBD1
CASSLDRGRTYEQYF
TGTGCCAGCAGTCTCGACAGGGGGCGCACCTACGAGCAGTACTTC
>-|TRBV4-1|TRBJ1-1|-
CASSQGVYGYEAFF
TGCGCCAGCAGCCAAGGTGTCTACGGCTATGAAGCTTTCTTT
>many|TRBV20-1|TRBJ2-4|TRBD2
CSARGLAGGHGNIQYF
TGCAGTGCTAGAGGGCTAGCGGGGGGGCATGGGAACATTCAGTACTTC
>-|TRBV6-2/TRBV6-3|TRBJ2-5|-
CASRGGGRDTQYF
TGTGCCAGCAGGGGCGGAGGAAGAGATACCCAGTACTTC
>many|TRBV5-6|TRBJ2-7|TRBD2
CASSFGSLAGAAYEQYF
TGTGCCAGCAGCTTCGGCTCGCTAGCGGGGGCCGCCTACGAGCAGTACTTC
>many|TRBV9|TRBJ1-6|TRBD1
CASRGTGSSYNSPLHF
TGTGCCAGCAGAGGGACAGGGAGCTCCTATAATTCACCCCTCCACTTT
>once|TRBV29-1|TRBJ1-2|TRBD1
CSVEGVGQGAVYGYTF
TGCAGCGTTGAAGGTGTGGGACAGGGGGCGGTCTATGGCTACACCTTC
>-|TRBV19|TRBJ2-6|-
CASGANVLTF
TGTGCCAGTGGAGCCAACGTCCTGACTTTC
>many|TRBV7-8|TRBJ2-4|-
CASSSLDEGSAKNIQYF
TGTGCCAGCAGCTCCCTGGACGAGGGCTCTGCCAAAAACATTCAGTACTTC
>-|TRBV2|TRBJ2-1|TRBD1
CASRARDRDGNYNEQFF
TGTGCCAGCAGGGCAAGAGACAGGGATGGGAACTACAATGAGCAGTTCTTC
>many|TRBV12-3/TRBV12-4|TRBJ2-7|-
CASSSHSRAEQYF
TGTGCCAGCAGTTCCCACTCAAGGGCCGAGCAGTACTTC
>many|TRBV18|TRBJ1-1|TRBD1
CASSPWDRGDTEAFF
TGTGCCAGCTCGCCATGGGACAGGGGCGACACTGAAGCTTTCTTT
>many|TRBV7-2|TRBJ2-7|TRBD2
CASSQTSGGADEQYF
TGTGCCAGCAGCCAGACTAGCGGGGGGGCTGATGAGCAGTACTTC
>many|TRBV6-1|TRBJ1-1|-
CASSEASRNTEAFF
TGTGCCAGCAGTGAGGCCAGTAGGAACACTGAAGCTTTCTTT
>many|TRBV28|TRBJ2-2|-
CASSPYRGYTGELFF
TGTGCCAGCAGTCCCTATCGAGGGTATACCGGGGAGCTGTTTTTT
>many|TRBV28|TRBJ2-5|TRBD2
CASRLAEETQYF
TGTGCCAGCCGACTAGCGGAAGAGACCCAGTACTTC
>-|TRBV6-2/TRBV6-3|TRBJ2-5|-
CASRGPAREDTQYF
TGTGCCAGCAGAGGGCCTGCCCGGGAAGATACTCAGTACTTC
>many|TRBV27|TRBJ1-1|TRBD1
CASSRQTGLEAFF
TGTGCCAGCAGTCGTCAGACAGGGTTGGAAGCTTTCTTT
>-|TRBV12-3/TRBV12-4|TRBJ2-5|-
CASSLRIDQETQYF
TGTGCCAGCAGTTTACGTATTGACCAAGAGACCCAGTACTTC
>many|TRBV20-1|TRBJ2-5|-
CSARLLGTQYF
TGCAGTGCTAGACTATTAGGGACCCAGTACTTC
>many|TRBV12-3/TRBV12-4|TRBJ1-2|TRBD1
CASSFLTGQHGYTF
TGTGCCAGCAGTTTTCTGACAGGGCAACATGGCTACACCTTC
>many|TRBV19|TRBJ1-1|-
CASSIAGVTEAFF
TGTGCCAGTAGTATAGCAGGGGTCACTGAAGCTTTCTTT
>many|TRBV12-3/TRBV12-4|TRBJ1-5|TRBD1
CASRRTGIGNQPQHF
TGTGCCAGCAGAAGGACAGGTATCGGCAATCAGCCCCAGCATTTT
>many|TRBV24-1|TRBJ1-1|-
CAATGSRTEAFF
TGTGCCGCTACGGGATCGCGTACTGAAGCTTTCTTT
>many|TRBV5-5|TRBJ2-5|TRBD1
CASSLRTGVQETQYF
TGTGCCAGCAGCTTGAGGACAGGGGTTCAAGAGACCCAGTACTTC
>many|TRBV24-1|TRBJ1-1|TRBD1
CATSDLVMTGGEGVAFF
TGTGCCACCAGTGATTTGGTGATGACAGGGGGCGAGGGCGTCGCTTTCTTT
>-|TRBV29-1|TRBJ2-7|TRBD2
CSVSGTLRGEQYF
TGCAGCGTTAGCGGGACCCTTCGGGGCGAGCAGTACTTC
>many|TRBV11-1|TRBJ1-1|-
CASSLALSDPNTEAFF
TGTGCCAGCAGCTTAGCTTTAAGCGACCCGAACACTGAAGCTTTCTTT
>many|TRBV7-2|TRBJ2-5|-
CASSLALSPSQYF
TGTGCCAGCAGCTTAGCGCTCTCTCCGAGTCAGTACTTC
>many|TRBV5-1|TRBJ2-2|TRBD1
CASSLKRQGNTGELFF
TGCGCCAGCAGCTTGAAGAGACAGGGCAACACCGGGGAGCTGTTTTTT
>many|TRBV6-1|TRBJ2-7|-
CASSEARTVGQYF
TGTGCCAGCAGTGAAGCGAGGACGGTCGGGCAGTACTTC
>many|TRBV5-8|TRBJ2-5|TRBD2
CASSLGLAGVWETQYF
TGTGCCAGCAGCCTCGGACTAGCGGGGGTTTGGGAGACCCAGTACTTC
>many|TRBV7-2|TRBJ2-7|TRBD2
CASSSTSGGIYEQYF
TGTGCCAGCAGCTCGACTAGCGGGGGGATCTACGAGCAGTACTTC
>many|TRBV4-1|TRBJ1-2|-
CASRLGGRLDGYTF
TGCGCCAGCAGACTAGGGGGACGTTTGGATGGCTACACCTTC
>-|TRBV6-2/TRBV6-3|TRBJ2-7|-
CASSYRRQGSTYEQYF
TGTGCCAGCAGTTACCGTCGGCAGGGAAGCACCTACGAGCAGTACTTC
>-|TRBV6-1|TRBJ1-1|-
CASSENIDTEAFF
TGTGCCAGCAGTGAAAACATAGACACTGAAGCTTTCTTT
>-|TRBV11-1|TRBJ2-1|TRBD2
CASSAHHGTKGEQFF
TGTGCCAGCAGCGCCCACCACGGGACTAAGGGTGAGCAGTTCTTC
>many|TRBV6-1|TRBJ2-7|-
CASSTVADEQYF
TGTGCCAGCAGCACAGTCGCGGATGAGCAGTACTTC
>-|TRBV6-1|TRBJ2-5|TRBD2
CASSEAGGTQETQYF
TGTGCCAGCAGTGAAGCCGGGGGGACCCAAGAGACCCAGTACTTC
>many|TRBV10-3|TRBJ1-1|TRBD1
CAINRDRDTEAFF
TGTGCCATCAATCGGGACAGGGACACTGAAGCTTTCTTT
>-|TRBV11-2|TRBJ2-4|TRBD1
CASSLKRTGKNIQYF
TGTGCCAGCAGTTTAAAAAGGACAGGGAAAAACATTCAGTACTTC
>many|TRBV6-1|TRBJ1-2|-
CAIPRENYGYTF
TGTGCCATCCCCAGAGAAAACTATGGCTACACCTTC
>many|TRBV4-2|TRBJ1-1|-
CASSRSDRQNTEAFF
TGTGCCAGCAGCCGGTCGGACAGACAGAACACTGAAGCTTTCTTT
>many|TRBV20-1|TRBJ1-1|TRBD1
CSAIQGADTEAFF
TGCAGTGCTATACAGGGGGCTGACACTGAAGCTTTCTTT
>many|TRBV7-2|TRBJ1-2|-
CASSSYLVENYGYTF
TGTGCCAGCAGCTCCTATTTAGTGGAGAACTATGGCTACACCTTC
>-|TRBV5-1|TRBJ1-2|-
CASSLGGRYYTF
TGCGCCAGCAGCTTGGGGGGGCGCTACTACACCTTC
>-|TRBV20-1|TRBJ1-1|TRBD1
CSARDPRQGDTEAFF
TGCAGTGCTAGAGATCCGAGACAGGGTGATACTGAAGCTTTCTTT
>many|TRBV2|TRBJ2-7|-
CASSGSGWGYYEQYF
TGTGCCAGCAGTGGGTCAGGCTGGGGGTACTACGAGCAGTACTTC
>many|TRBV19|TRBJ1-1|-
CASSIAVGTEAFF
TGTGCCAGTAGTATTGCTGTAGGCACTGAAGCTTTCTTT
>many|TRBV6-1|TRBJ1-2|-
CASRPNRGSYGYTF
TGTGCCAGCAGGCCGAATCGGGGAAGCTATGGCTACACCTTC
>-|TRBV7-9|TRBJ2-5|TRBD1
CASSSRGSETQYF
TGTGCCAGCAGCTCCAGGGGGTCAGAGACCCAGTACTTC
>many|TRBV6-1|TRBJ1-2|TRBD1
CASSQGGAEGYTF
TGTGCCAGCAGTCAAGGGGGCGCAGAGGGCTACACCTTC
>-|TRBV12-3/TRBV12-4|TRBJ1-5|-
CASSFRRIGNQPQHF
TGTGCCAGCAGTTTTAGGAGGATAGGCAATCAGCCCCAGCATTTT
>few|TRBV19|TRBJ2-7|TRBD1
CASSTGQGAYEQYF
TGTGCCAGTAGTACCGGACAGGGAGCCTACGAGCAGTACTTC
>-|TRBV20-1|TRBJ1-5|-
CSAKPYSNQPQRF
TGCAGTGCTAAGCCTTATAGCAATCAGCCCCAGCGTTTT
>-|TRBV12-3/TRBV12-4|TRBJ1-1|TRBD1
CASSSDRGHVWTEAFF
TGTGCCAGCAGCTCCGACAGGGGGCATGTATGGACTGAAGCTTTCTTT
>many|TRBV19|TRBJ1-2|TRBD1
CASSARQGLYGYTF
TGTGCCAGTAGTGCCCGACAGGGCCTATATGGCTACACCTTC